The 26 T cell receptor beta chains in this list originate from one sample, sequenced in a study of blood T cells in healthy people across ages (dated by TCRdb to between 2014 and 2016). The library was prepared using 5' RACE. Sequencer: Illumina HiSeq 2500. A second PCR of roughly 7 to 11 cycles was performed with a sample-barcoded 5' primer and a J-beta primer mix. TCRdb reanalyzed the raw reads on its own, using fastp at Q25 for trimming and MiXCR for clone calling, and kept in-frame beta chains. Entries that share a CDR3 protein sequence are merged under the most common genes and DNA. The sample contains 910,000 or so distinct CDR3 sequences, roughly half of them found a single time. The ten largest clones capture about 22% of the sample. Sample: blood. The source of these receptors is an older woman in good health.

This sequence joins TRBV20-1 and TRBJ2-1; possible D gene TRBD2, 7 bases. There are 15 residues in the CDR3. V was trimmed by 0 bases and J by 2 bases, leaving 11 bases between them. Germline V gene data show CDR1 as DFQATT and CDR2 as SNEGSKA (reference sequence). CDR3 DNA: TGCAGTGCTAGAGATCGAGGGGGGGCCTACAATGAGCAGTTCTTC. Encoded protein: CSARDRGGAYNEQFF.

The V and J genes are TRBV6-5 and TRBJ2-7; D not resolved. The CDR3 sequence is 14 residues long. V lost 5 bases and J lost 0, with 11 bases in between. The germline gives CDR1 MNHEY, CDR2 SVGAGI. Written as DNA, the CDR3 is TGTGCCAGCAGTGGAGCCAGGAGCTCCTACGAGCAGTACTTC. Its protein is CASSGARSSYEQYF.

This chain uses TRBV4-1 with TRBJ1-2; D call uncertain. The germline V and J ends were trimmed by 9 bases and 4 bases, with 15 bases remaining between them. Per germline, CDR1 MGHRA and CDR2 YSYEKL. The CDR3 is 13 amino acids. The CDR3 bases are TGCGCCAGTCGCATGGACTCGTCCTATGGCTACACCTTC. This encodes CASRMDSSYGYTF.

This chain uses TRBV2 with TRBJ2-1, with TRBD2 identical over 7 bases. Looked up from germline, CDR1 is SNHLY and CDR2 is FYNNEI. There are 14 residues in the CDR3. V was clipped by 7 bases and J by 4 bases; unmatched bases: 7. CDR3 bases: TGTGCCAGCAACGTCCTAGCGGTGTACAATGAGCAGTTCTTC. Translation: CASNVLAVYNEQFF.

The chain employs TRBV11-2 and TRBJ1-4; D is unresolved. Germline CDR1 reads SGHAT; CDR2 reads FQNNGV. Between the trimmed V and J ends, which lost 6 bases and 7 bases, there was a span of 21 bases. CDR3 size: 16 residues. CDR3 DNA: TGTGCCAGCAGTTTACACCCGACGTCTGGGGTTGAAAAACTGTTTTTT. This encodes CASSLHPTSGVEKLFF.

The chain joins TRBV14 to TRBJ2-5; D is possibly TRBD1 or TRBD2 (5 bases each). Germline values: CDR1 SGHDN, CDR2 FVKESK. The V end was cut by 5 bases, the J end by 5 bases, with 15 bases between. The CDR3 contains 14 residues. The DNA of the CDR3 is TGTGCCAGCAGCGTAATCGGGGCCGGGGAGACCCAGTACTTC. Its protein product is CASSVIGAGETQYF.

V usage is TRBV3-1 and J usage is TRBJ2-7, with D hard to call. Trimming removed 1 base at V and 9 bases at J, with 13 bases between. CDR1 LGHDT and CDR2 YNNKEL come from the germline V gene (reference sequence). This CDR3 has 13 residues. CDR3 sequence (DNA): TGTGCCAGCAGCCAAGTGGCACTTGACGGGCAGTACTTC. Translating gives CASSQVALDGQYF.

The CDR3 DNA reads as TGTGCCAGCAGATCAGGGGGACCTGGGGATGAAAAACTGTTTTTT. Translating it yields CASRSGGPGDEKLFF. The gene calls are TRBV21-1 and TRBJ1-4; TRBD1 is the table's D call, not checked against the DNA. TRBV21-1 is a pseudogene. There are 15 residues in the CDR3.

This sequence joins TRBV20-1 and TRBJ2-5; D may be TRBD1 or TRBD2 (6 bases each). V was shortened by 2 bases and J by 1 base, with 11 bases between the two germline ends. The CDR3 is 14 amino acids. CDR1 is DFQATT, CDR2 SNEGSKA, per germline (reference sequence). The CDR3 spells CSARRGALQETQYF. As DNA, the CDR3 is TGCAGTGCTAGAAGGGGGGCCCTCCAAGAGACCCAGTACTTC.

Details on this clonotype: Mismatch with germline at one junction end may stem from a read error. The rearrangement uses TRBV29-1 and TRBJ2-7; no firm D call. There are 14 residues in the CDR3. CDR1 is SQVTM and CDR2 is ANQGSEA in the germline V gene. The CDR3 sequence is CSVEWSESSDEQYF. The CDR3, as DNA: TGCAGCGTTGAATGGAGTGAGAGCTCCGACGAGCAGTACTTC.

V gene TRBV12-3 or TRBV12-4 combines with J gene TRBJ2-3; D may be TRBD2 (5 bases). V shed 5 bases and J shed 3 bases, with 18 bases lying between them. There are 16 residues in the CDR3. The CDR3 coding sequence is TGTGCCAGCAGTATCGGACTCGGGAAAAATACAGATACGCAGTATTTT. The encoded protein is CASSIGLGKNTDTQYF.

The chain couples TRBV5-6 to TRBJ1-6; D unclear. Per germline, CDR1 SGHDT and CDR2 YYEEEE. This CDR3 spans 16 amino acids. The V gene lost 3 bases and the J gene lost 1 base, with 11 bases spanning the gap. The CDR3 DNA sequence: TGTGCCAGCAGCTCCTGGGGTTTTTCCTATAATTCACCCCTCCACTTT. This translates into CASSSWGFSYNSPLHF.

This rearrangement joins TRBV20-1 to TRBJ2-5; 8 nucleotides agree with TRBD2. The J segment lost 11 bases and the V segment lost 5 bases, leaving 10 bases of the junction unmatched. CDR1 and CDR2 (germline): DFQATT, SNEGSKA (reference sequence). The CDR3 runs 12 residues. The CDR3 DNA is TGCAGTGCTGAATTGAGCGGGGGTGAGCAGTACTTC. Translated, it gives CSAELSGGEQYF.

The chain employs TRBV2 and TRBJ1-5; no reliable D call. Trimming took off 2 bases at V and 4 bases at J, with 6 bases between the two ends. The CDR3 extends over 13 amino acids. The germline gives CDR1 SNHLY, CDR2 FYNNEI. The CDR3 nucleotides are TGTGCCAGCAGTGAAATCGGGAATCAGCCCCAGCATTTT. This encodes CASSEIGNQPQHF.

The chain links TRBV7-2 to TRBJ2-5; maybe TRBD1 (6 bases). Matching the DNA end better, TRBJ2-7 makes the J call doubtful. The CDR3 totals 14 residues. Germline CDR1 SGHTA, CDR2 FQGNSA. CDR3 sequence: CASSLGQGRREQYF. CDR3 nucleotide sequence: TGTGCCAGCAGCTTAGGGCAGGGGCGGCGCGAGCAGTACTTC.

The chain uses TRBV7-2 and TRBJ2-7; no clear D gene. This CDR3 spans 13 amino acids. With 0 bases removed from V and 6 bases from J, the gap between germline ends came to 9 bases. Germline V lookup: CDR1 SGHTA, CDR2 FQGNSA. This CDR3 reads CASSLAFAGEQYF. The CDR3 region has the DNA TGTGCCAGCAGCTTAGCTTTTGCCGGCGAGCAGTACTTC. Variable domain in full (rest from reference TRBV7-2 and TRBJ2-7): GAGVSQSPSNKVTEKGKDVELRCDPISGHTALYWYRQSLGQGLEFLIYFQGNSAPDKSGLPSDRFSAERTGGSVSTLTIQRTQQEDSAVYLCASSLAFAGEQYFGPGTRLTVT.

J is TRBJ2-6 and V is TRBV20-1; 12 positions agree with TRBD2. The trim removed 4 bases at V and 3 bases at J, leaving 7 bases unmatched. This CDR3 region has 17 residues. Germline lookup yields CDR1 DFQATT and CDR2 SNEGSKA (reference sequence). This chain's CDR3 is CSAKKTSGSRGANVLTF. In DNA form, the CDR3 reads TGCAGTGCTAAGAAGACTAGCGGGAGTCGTGGGGCCAACGTCCTGACTTTC.

This clonotype was observed a few times. J is TRBJ1-2 and V is TRBV27; the D gene is possibly TRBD1 (5 bases). Trimming stripped 8 bases from V and 4 bases from J, with 14 bases between. Germline V gene data show CDR1 as MNHEY and CDR2 as SMNVEV (reference sequence). The CDR3 covers 13 residues. This CDR3 reads CASGPGRGYGYTF. In nucleotides, the CDR3 is TGTGCCAGCGGCCCAGGGAGAGGCTATGGCTACACCTTC.

This clonotype was observed a few times. The chain joins TRBV28 to TRBJ2-7, with D perhaps assigned TRBD1 or TRBD2 (5 bases each). The CDR3 has 15 amino acids. Looked up from germline, CDR1 is MDHEN and CDR2 is SYDVKM. V was pared by 6 bases and J by 2 bases, with 17 bases between. The CDR3 here is CASSPTGRFTYEQYF. CDR3 nucleotide sequence: TGTGCCAGCAGCCCAACGGGACGTTTTACCTACGAGCAGTACTTC. Filled out from reference TRBV28 and TRBJ2-7, the complete variable domain reads DVKVTQSSRYLVKRTGEKVFLECVQDMDHENMFWYRQDPGLGLRLIYFSYDVKMKEKGDIPEGYSVSREKKERFSLILESASTNQTSMYLCASSPTGRFTYEQYFGPGTRLTVT.

This chain connects TRBV4-1 to TRBJ2-5, with a tentative D call TRBD1 (5 bases). V gave up 5 bases and J gave up 7 bases, with 14 bases separating them. The CDR3 is 13 amino acids. Germline values: CDR1 MGHRA, CDR2 YSYEKL. The CDR3 loop reads CASSVGREATQYF. CDR3 DNA sequence: TGCGCCAGCAGCGTTGGCAGGGAAGCGACCCAGTACTTC.

The chain combines TRBV20-1 with TRBJ2-3; either TRBD1 or TRBD2 may supply D (5 bases each). Germline loops: CDR1 DFQATT, CDR2 SNEGSKA (reference sequence). V dropped 4 bases and J dropped 5 bases, with 22 bases sitting between them. The CDR3 has 16 amino acids. The CDR3 bases are TGCAGTGCTAATGATTACCGGGACCCCTTGGGAGATACGCAGTATTTT. It encodes CSANDYRDPLGDTQYF.

V and J are TRBV4-1 and TRBJ2-1; TRBD2 matches at 11 bases. Germline-derived CDR1 and CDR2 are MGHRA and YSYEKL. This CDR3 contains 16 residues. V shed 2 bases, J shed 4 bases, and the junction held 4 bases outside the gene matches. The CDR3 loop is CASSQPGTSGYNEQFF. The CDR3 DNA follows: TGCGCCAGCAGCCAACCCGGGACTAGCGGATACAATGAGCAGTTCTTC.

The chain joins TRBV20-1 to TRBJ2-5, with TRBD2 identical over 10 bases. Looked up from germline, CDR1 is DFQATT and CDR2 is SNEGSKA (reference sequence). Losses at the gene ends were 2 bases for V and 4 bases for J; bases not matched to a gene: 4. The CDR3 consists of 14 residues. The CDR3 protein is CSARLAGVSETQYF. In DNA form, the CDR3 reads TGCAGTGCTAGACTAGCGGGAGTTTCAGAGACCCAGTACTTC.

This clonotype occurred a few times. The genes are TRBV29-1 and TRBJ2-2; D is uncertain. CDR1 is SQVTM, CDR2 ANQGSEA, per germline. The CDR3 has 15 residues. Deletions cut 7 bases from V and 1 base from J, with 16 bases between. As DNA, the CDR3 is TGCAGCGCTACGGCGCGTGGGTTGAACACCGGGGAGCTGTTTTTT. Its protein product is CSATARGLNTGELFF.

The chain recombines TRBV9 with TRBJ1-2; D not certain. Deletions cut 1 base from V and 4 bases from J, with 14 bases between. Germline-derived CDR1 and CDR2 are SGDLS and YYNGEE. This CDR3 is 15 amino acids long. This CDR3 is CASSVNPEPSYGYTF. The DNA of the CDR3 is TGTGCCAGCAGCGTAAATCCAGAGCCCAGCTATGGCTACACCTTC.

In this sample, this clonotype turned up a few times. This sequence joins TRBV5-1 and TRBJ2-5, with D tentatively TRBD1 or TRBD2 (5 bases each). Germline CDR1 and CDR2: SGHRS and YFSETQ. Trimming stripped 4 bases from V and 3 bases from J, with 10 bases between. The CDR3 has 13 residues. The CDR3 DNA follows: TGCGCCAGCAGCACCCAGGGAGAAGAGACCCAGTACTTC. It yields the protein CASSTQGEETQYF.